These 7 T cell receptor beta chains share one sample of origin, sequenced in a study of CD8 T cells in Susac syndrome. RNA totalling 0.5 to 1 ug underwent reverse transcription with random hexamers. From the immunoSEQ multiplex PCR reads, TCRdb called clonotypes with MiXCR, one entry per CDR3 protein. The sample lists about 64,000 distinct CDR3 sequences, 90% to 95% occurring once. Sequencing was carried out using CD8+ T cells from PBMCs. These receptors were taken from a human donor with multiple sclerosis.

The chain joins TRBV29-1 to TRBJ2-5; TRBD1 agrees at 9 bases. The J segment lost 4 bases and the V segment lost 2 bases, leaving 5 bases of the junction unmatched. Germline lookup yields CDR1 SQVTM and CDR2 ANQGSEA. The CDR3 covers 14 residues. The CDR3 DNA follows: TGCAGCGTTGAAAAGGGACAGGGACTAGAGACCCAGTACTTC. Its protein product is CSVEKGQGLETQYF.

The chain couples TRBV20-1 to TRBJ1-5, with no clear D. Trimming took 6 bases from V and 0 from J, leaving 6 bases between them. This CDR3 is built from 12 residues. Per the germline V gene, CDR1 is DFQATT and CDR2 is SNEGSKA (reference sequence). This CDR3 is CSALDSNQPQHF. The CDR3 DNA sequence: TGCAGTGCACTGGATAGCAATCAGCCCCAGCATTTT.

V usage is TRBV5-4 and J usage is TRBJ2-5, with 8 bases fitting TRBD1. The V gene end was trimmed by 4 bases and the J gene end by 5 bases; junction bases not matched to a gene: 10. Germline V gene sequence: CDR1 SGHNT, CDR2 YYREEE (reference sequence). This CDR3 has 15 residues. The CDR3 loop is CASSPKTGEAETQYF. CDR3 DNA: TGTGCCAGCAGCCCAAAGACAGGGGAGGCGGAGACCCAGTACTTC.

For the CDR3, the DNA is TGTGCCAGCAGGACTAGCGGGGGTCACTACGAGCAGTACTTC. This gives the protein CASRTSGGHYEQYF. The chain links TRBV2 to TRBJ2-7, with 12 bases that match TRBD2. Unmatched junction bases numbered 3, after V lost 6 bases and J lost 3 bases. The CDR3 is 14 residues long. CDR1 and CDR2 from the germline V gene are SNHLY and FYNNEI.

This chain connects TRBV27 to TRBJ2-3; a weak D match, TRBD2 (6 bases). The CDR3 is 14 residues long. Trimming took 5 bases from V and 2 from J, leaving 11 bases between them. Germline values: CDR1 MNHEY, CDR2 SMNVEV (reference sequence). CDR3 sequence reads: CASSDSGNTDTQYF. CDR3 nucleotides: TGTGCCAGCAGTGATAGCGGTAACACAGATACGCAGTATTTT.

The chain employs TRBV20-1 and TRBJ2-1, with 8 positions matching TRBD2. The CDR3 spans 14 residues. The V gene's germline CDR1 is DFQATT and CDR2 SNEGSKA (reference sequence). Trimming took 4 bases from V and 1 from J; bases not matched to a gene: 3. The CDR3 loop reads CSAKGGRSYNEQFF. In DNA form, the CDR3 reads TGCAGTGCTAAAGGCGGGAGGTCCTACAATGAGCAGTTCTTC.

The J gene is TRBJ1-1, the V gene TRBV4-1, with unresolved D. Germline V gene lookup returns CDR1 MGHRA and CDR2 YSYEKL. CDR3 length equals 14 residues. The V end lost 0 bases, the J end lost 5 bases, and 10 bases lay between the germline ends. Here the CDR3 DNA reads TGCGCCAGCAGCCAAGATGGGGTTGGGACTGAAGCTTTCTTT. Its translation is CASSQDGVGTEAFF.